This TCR beta chain was obtained from a study of blood T cell repertoires in COVID-19. Libraries were prepared by immunoSEQ multiplex PCR; TCRdb keeps only in-frame clonotypes and omits some of them. Of about 200,000 clones in the sample, approximately 85% were seen once. There are 14 residues in the CDR3. Germline CDR1 is LNHDA and CDR2 is SQIVND (reference sequence). V lost 0 bases, J lost 7 bases, and 10 bases lay in between. The specimen was peripheral blood. The sequence was collected from a woman in her seventies with COVID-19, enrolled during active disease. This chain uses TRBV19 with TRBJ1-5; possible D gene TRBD1, 6 bases. CDR3 bases: TGTGCCAGTAGTATAGATGGGGGGGCGCAGCCCCAGCATTTT. This sequence encodes CASSIDGGAQPQHF.